The entry below gives a single T cell receptor (beta chain) sequence along with its context. Its antigen is as yet unknown. Germline V gives CDR1 SGHVS, CDR2 FQNEAQ. Trimming took off 3 bases at V and 2 bases at J, with 14 bases between the two ends. The CDR3 has 16 amino acids. 13 Jbeta primers and 60 Vbeta primers were used for the PCR. The table came from immunoSEQ multiplex PCR; TCRdb's copy has only in-frame clones and leaves some out. The table includes approximately 100,000 clones, 70% to 80% detected once. The record originates from a study of cytomegalovirus exposure and HLA in healthy donors. Study-level information: Among roughly 180 million T cells, an earlier analysis found roughly 100 million unique TCR beta sequences. General observations from the study: What a later analysis reportedly showed was that an Asian-associated ancestry cluster had fewer N-insertions than the roughly 700-donor mean.

This chain connects TRBV7-8 to TRBJ1-5, with a possible D match to TRBD1 (6 bases). The sequence derives from a female donor in good health and CMV-seronegative. Sequencing input: PBMCs. Here the CDR3 reads CASSFASGGRNQPQHF. In nucleotides, the CDR3 is TGTGCCAGCAGCTTCGCCAGTGGGGGCCGCAATCAGCCCCAGCATTTT.